The 19 T cell receptor beta chains presented below share a single source sample, sequenced in a study of T cell changes during pregnancy in multiple sclerosis. Sequenced by immunoSEQ multiplex PCR; TCRdb stores in-frame clones only, minus some. The sample yields around 34,000 clones, 90% seen once. The material was CD8+ T cells from peripheral blood mononuclear cells, obtained after pregnancy. Receptors were obtained from a female donor with multiple sclerosis, enrolled in a pregnancy study.

J is TRBJ1-2 and V is TRBV4-2; unclear D gene. The V end was cut by 3 bases, the J end by 3 bases, with 14 bases between. This CDR3 has 15 residues. Germline V gives CDR1 LGHNA, CDR2 YNFKEQ. This CDR3 reads CASSQNRNGDYGYTF. The CDR3 coding sequence is TGTGCCAGCAGCCAGAATCGGAACGGGGACTATGGCTACACCTTC.

This clone was detected a few times. The chain joins TRBV7-9 to TRBJ1-2; D unclear. Germline CDR1 is SEHNR and CDR2 is FQNEAQ (reference sequence). The CDR3 has 16 amino acids. The V end was cut by 1 base, the J end by 1 base, with 13 bases between. The DNA of the CDR3 is TGTGCCAGCAGCTTAGGATCGGGAGGGTATAACTATGGCTACACCTTC. Translation: CASSLGSGGYNYGYTF.

This chain connects TRBV7-6 to TRBJ2-7; 9 nucleotides match TRBD1. The V gene end was trimmed by 4 bases and the J gene end by 4 bases; junction bases not matched to a gene: 17. Germline loops: CDR1 SGHVS, CDR2 FNYEAQ. The CDR3 has 18 residues. The chain's CDR3 is CASSSPGQGLGREYEQYF. CDR3 in DNA: TGTGCCAGCAGCTCACCGGGACAGGGATTAGGCCGAGAGTACGAGCAGTACTTC.

V and J are TRBV7-6 and TRBJ2-3; TRBD2 matches at 9 bases. CDR1 SGHVS and CDR2 FNYEAQ come from the germline V gene. The CDR3 is made up of 14 amino acids. V dropped 8 bases and J dropped 4; count of bases not matched to a gene: 7. CDR3 coding DNA: TGTGCCAGCCGGGGGCGGGGGGGTTCAGATACGCAGTATTTT. Residues: CASRGRGGSDTQYF. Full variable domain (remainder filled in from reference TRBV7-6 and TRBJ2-3): GAGVSQSPRYKVTKRGQDVALRCDPISGHVSLYWYRQALGQGPEFLTYFNYEAQQDKSGLPNDRFSAERPEGSISTLTIQRTEQRDSAMYRCASRGRGGSDTQYFGPGTRLTVL.

V is TRBV28 and J is TRBJ1-1; a possible D gene is TRBD1 (5 bases). This CDR3 contains 13 residues. From germline, CDR1 is MDHEN and CDR2 SYDVKM. Deletions cut 3 bases from V and 4 bases from J, with 9 bases between. The CDR3 DNA reads TGTGCCAGCAGTTTGGGGGGGACCACTGAAGCTTTCTTT. It is translated as CASSLGGTTEAFF. Together with reference TRBV28 and TRBJ1-1, the CDR3 gives the full variable domain: DVKVTQSSRYLVKRTGEKVFLECVQDMDHENMFWYRQDPGLGLRLIYFSYDVKMKEKGDIPEGYSVSREKKERFSLILESASTNQTSMYLCASSLGGTTEAFFGQGTRLTVV.

The V call is TRBV29-1, the J call TRBJ1-2; no definite D call. With 3 bases removed from V and 0 bases from J, the gap between germline ends came to 17 bases. The CDR3 loop spans 16 amino acids. Germline CDR1 SQVTM, CDR2 ANQGSEA. The CDR3 reads CSVDGRPGMANYGYTF. The CDR3 DNA is TGCAGCGTTGACGGCAGGCCGGGGATGGCTAACTATGGCTACACCTTC.

V is TRBV5-1 and J is TRBJ2-3, with TRBD2 matching over 9 bases. Trimming removed 0 bases from V and 6 bases from J; junction bases left unmatched: 8. Germline assignment: CDR1 SGHRS and CDR2 YFSETQ. This CDR3 is built from 16 residues. CDR3: CASSLGGGAEWDTQYF. CDR3 coding DNA: TGCGCCAGCAGCTTGGGCGGGGGGGCAGAATGGGATACGCAGTATTTT.

This clone was counted between two and nine times. The chain couples TRBV6-5 to TRBJ1-2; TRBD1 might be the D (5 bases). CDR3 length: 12 amino acids. Trimming left V 10 bases short and J 8 bases short, with 17 bases between. Germline-derived CDR1 and CDR2 are MNHEY and SVGAGI. CDR3 in amino acids: CATSQGLEGYTF. Here the CDR3 DNA reads TGTGCCACAAGTCAGGGTTTGGAAGGCTACACCTTC.

This sequence joins TRBV9 and TRBJ1-4; D call uncertain. Germline lookup yields CDR1 SGDLS and CDR2 YYNGEE. The CDR3 consists of 12 residues. The ends were cut back, 4 bases at V and 7 bases at J, with 8 bases in the middle. CDR3 residues: CASSPNGEKLFF. As DNA, the CDR3 is TGTGCCAGCAGCCCCAACGGTGAAAAACTGTTTTTT.

V and J are TRBV18 and TRBJ1-5; D perhaps matches TRBD1 (6 bases). The CDR3 runs 16 residues. V shed 8 bases and J shed 6 bases, with 23 bases lying between them. Germline CDR1 KGHSH, CDR2 LQKENI. CDR3 coding DNA: TGTGCCAGCCGCGACCCCGCAGACAGGCTACGTCAGCCCCAGCATTTT. It codes for CASRDPADRLRQPQHF.

The chain employs TRBV7-2 and TRBJ2-1; maybe TRBD1 (5 bases). The CDR3 consists of 15 residues. Germline CDR1 SGHTA, CDR2 FQGNSA. V lost 5 bases, J lost 6 bases, and 17 bases lay in between. The CDR3 DNA is TGTGCCAGCAGCCCTCAGATGGGGCAACTCAATGAGCAGTTCTTC. Its translation is CASSPQMGQLNEQFF. The variable domain in full, completed from reference TRBV7-2 and TRBJ2-1, reads GAGVSQSPSNKVTEKGKDVELRCDPISGHTALYWYRQSLGQGLEFLIYFQGNSAPDKSGLPSDRFSAERTGGSVSTLTIQRTQQEDSAVYLCASSPQMGQLNEQFFGPGTRLTVL.

The DNA of the CDR3 is TGCGCCAGCAGACAGGTTTTGAACACTGAAGCTTTCTTT. It translates to CASRQVLNTEAFF. This chain links TRBV4-1 with TRBJ1-1; tentatively, D is TRBD1 (5 bases). The CDR3 is 13 amino acids. Trimming cost V 6 bases and J 0 bases, with 8 bases left between them. Germline assignment: CDR1 MGHRA and CDR2 YSYEKL.

A word on this clone: Because it lacks the conserved phenylalanine or tryptophan at the end, this CDR3 is likely a read error. The DNA is left out, because the CDR3 cannot be placed on it with certainty; the CDR3 is given as TCRdb lists it. The gene calls are TRBV7-2 and TRBJ1-2; the table's D call TRBD1 went unverified against the DNA. CDR1 is SGHTA, CDR2 FQGNSA, per germline. The CDR3 sequence runs 12 residues, both termini included. This CDR3 reads CASSLGDTSLGI.

This rearrangement joins TRBV9 to TRBJ2-1; 11 positions agree with TRBD2. This CDR3 is 16 amino acids long. Germline V gene sequence: CDR1 SGDLS, CDR2 YYNGEE. Unmatched junction bases numbered 8, after V lost 4 bases and J lost 5 bases. This chain's CDR3 is CASSTPTSGGNNEQFF. CDR3 coding DNA: TGTGCCAGCAGCACGCCAACTAGCGGGGGTAACAATGAGCAGTTCTTC.

The genes are TRBV6-1 and TRBJ1-1; D unresolved. With 7 bases removed from V and 8 bases from J, the gap between germline ends came to 8 bases. The CDR3 covers 10 residues. Per the germline V gene, CDR1 is MNHNS and CDR2 is SASEGT. The CDR3 DNA sequence: TGTGCCAGCAAAGCGGGGGAAGCTTTCTTT. This codes for CASKAGEAFF.

The chain couples TRBV7-6 to TRBJ2-7; 7 bases are a match to TRBD1. The CDR3 is 14 residues long. Trimming removed 5 bases from V and 5 bases from J; junction bases left unmatched: 9. CDR1 is SGHVS and CDR2 is FNYEAQ in the germline V gene. CDR3 nucleotides: TGTGCCAGCAGCCAGAGGGTAGGGGGCGACGAGCAGTACTTC. Protein product: CASSQRVGGDEQYF.

The table lists this clone with a few counts. The gene calls are TRBV19 and TRBJ1-1; D is uncertain. Deletions cut 4 bases from V and 8 bases from J, with 14 bases between. The CDR3 is 13 residues long. Per the germline V gene, CDR1 is LNHDA and CDR2 is SQIVND (reference sequence). CDR3 in DNA: TGTGCCAGTAGTAGAGGGTATGGAAGAGAAGCTTTCTTT. Protein sequence: CASSRGYGREAFF.

This clone was seen many times. The chain has TRBV2 and TRBJ2-7; perhaps TRBD2 as D (6 bases). Trimming took off 2 bases at V and 3 bases at J, with 14 bases between the two ends. This CDR3 has 15 residues. The germline gives CDR1 SNHLY, CDR2 FYNNEI. CDR3 protein: CASSEFGGDRYEQYF. The CDR3 DNA sequence: TGTGCCAGCAGTGAATTTGGCGGGGACCGCTACGAGCAGTACTTC.

The chain has TRBV6-1 and TRBJ2-5; 12 positions agree with TRBD2. The CDR3 is made up of 15 amino acids. Germline V gene lookup returns CDR1 MNHNS and CDR2 SASEGT. Trimming took 3 bases from V and 1 from J; bases not matched to a gene: 0. CDR3 residues: CASSETSGGQETQYF. DNA for the CDR3: TGTGCCAGCAGTGAGACTAGCGGGGGCCAAGAGACCCAGTACTTC.